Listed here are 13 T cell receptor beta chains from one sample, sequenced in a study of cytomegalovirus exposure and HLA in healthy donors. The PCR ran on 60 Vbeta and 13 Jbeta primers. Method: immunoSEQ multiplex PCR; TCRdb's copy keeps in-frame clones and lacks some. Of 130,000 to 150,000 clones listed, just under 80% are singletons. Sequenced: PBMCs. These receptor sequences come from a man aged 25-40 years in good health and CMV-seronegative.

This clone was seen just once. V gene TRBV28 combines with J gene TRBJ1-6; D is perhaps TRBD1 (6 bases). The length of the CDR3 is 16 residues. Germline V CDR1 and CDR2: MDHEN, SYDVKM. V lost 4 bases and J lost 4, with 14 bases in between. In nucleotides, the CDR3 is TGTGCCAGCAGTTCCGGGGGGGCAACTTATAATTCACCCCTCCACTTT. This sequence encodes CASSSGGATYNSPLHF.

CDR3 sequence: CASSLDRAAYNEQFF. In DNA form, the CDR3 reads TGCGCCAGCAGCCTAGACAGGGCCGCCTACAATGAGCAGTTCTTC. The chain is built from TRBV5-1 and TRBJ2-1; TRBD1 matches at 7 bases. Germline CDR1 SGHRS, CDR2 YFSETQ. Trimming at V came to 4 bases and at J to 2 bases, leaving 6 bases not matched to a gene. The CDR3 covers 15 residues.

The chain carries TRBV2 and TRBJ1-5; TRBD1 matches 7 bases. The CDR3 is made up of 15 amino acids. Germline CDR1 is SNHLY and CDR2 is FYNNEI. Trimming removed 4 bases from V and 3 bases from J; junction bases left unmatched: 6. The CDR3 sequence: CASSAQGMDNQPQHF. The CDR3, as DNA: TGTGCCAGCAGTGCACAGGGGATGGACAATCAGCCCCAGCATTTT.

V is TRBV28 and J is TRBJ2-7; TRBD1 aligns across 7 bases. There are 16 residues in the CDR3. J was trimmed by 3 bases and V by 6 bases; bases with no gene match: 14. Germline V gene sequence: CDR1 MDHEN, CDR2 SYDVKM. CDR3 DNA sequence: TGTGCCAGCAGCCGACTACAGGGACAGAATTACTACGAGCAGTACTTC. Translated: CASSRLQGQNYYEQYF.

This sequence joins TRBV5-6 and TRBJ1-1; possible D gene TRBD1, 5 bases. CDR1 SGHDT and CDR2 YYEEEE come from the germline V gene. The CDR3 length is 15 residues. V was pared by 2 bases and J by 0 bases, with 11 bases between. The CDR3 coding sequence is TGTGCCAGCAGCTTTTTACAGGAGTTGAACACTGAAGCTTTCTTT. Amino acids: CASSFLQELNTEAFF.

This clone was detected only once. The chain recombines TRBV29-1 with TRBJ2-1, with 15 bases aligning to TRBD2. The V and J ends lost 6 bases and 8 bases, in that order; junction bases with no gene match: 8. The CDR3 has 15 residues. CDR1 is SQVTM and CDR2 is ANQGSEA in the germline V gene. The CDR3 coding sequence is TGCAGCGTCGAAAAGGGACTAGCGGGGGGCGATGAGCAGTTCTTC. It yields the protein CSVEKGLAGGDEQFF.

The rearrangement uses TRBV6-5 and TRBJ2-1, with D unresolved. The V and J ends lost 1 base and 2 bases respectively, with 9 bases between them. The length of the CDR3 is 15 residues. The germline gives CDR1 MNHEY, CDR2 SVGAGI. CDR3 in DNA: TGTGCCAGCAGTTACTACAGACCGGCCTACAATGAGCAGTTCTTC. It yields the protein CASSYYRPAYNEQFF.

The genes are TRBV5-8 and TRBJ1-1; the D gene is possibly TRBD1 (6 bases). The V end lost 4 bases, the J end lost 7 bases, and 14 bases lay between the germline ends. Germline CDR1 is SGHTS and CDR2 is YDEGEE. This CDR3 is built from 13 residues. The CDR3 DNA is TGTGCCAGCAGCGTACAGGGTGGAGATGAAGCTTTCTTT. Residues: CASSVQGGDEAFF.

CDR3 sequence (DNA): TGTGCCAGCAGTGAGCAGGGAGAGACCCAGTACTTC. The encoded protein is CASSEQGETQYF. The rearrangement links TRBV2 to TRBJ2-5; TRBD1 might be the D (5 bases). The germline V and J ends were trimmed by 3 bases and 4 bases, with 6 bases remaining between them. Germline V CDR1 and CDR2: SNHLY, FYNNEI. CDR3 length equals 12 residues.

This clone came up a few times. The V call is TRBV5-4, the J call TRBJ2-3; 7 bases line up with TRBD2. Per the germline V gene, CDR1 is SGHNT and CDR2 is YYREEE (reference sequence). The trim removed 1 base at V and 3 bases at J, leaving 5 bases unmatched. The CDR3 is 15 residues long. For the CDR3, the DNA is TGTGCCAGCAGCTTGAGCGGGGCGGGGACAGATACGCAGTATTTT. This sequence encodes CASSLSGAGTDTQYF.

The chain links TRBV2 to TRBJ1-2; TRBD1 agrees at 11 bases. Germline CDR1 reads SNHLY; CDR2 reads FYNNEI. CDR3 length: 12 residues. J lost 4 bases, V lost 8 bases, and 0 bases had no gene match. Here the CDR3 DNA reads TGTGCCAGCGGGACAGGGGGCTATGGCTACACCTTC. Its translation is CASGTGGYGYTF. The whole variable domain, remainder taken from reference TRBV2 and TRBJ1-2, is EPEVTQTPSHQVTQMGQEVILRCVPISNHLYFYWYRQILGQKVEFLVSFYNNEISEKSEIFDDQFSVERPDGSNFTLKIRSTKLEDSAMYFCASGTGGYGYTFGSGTRLTVV.

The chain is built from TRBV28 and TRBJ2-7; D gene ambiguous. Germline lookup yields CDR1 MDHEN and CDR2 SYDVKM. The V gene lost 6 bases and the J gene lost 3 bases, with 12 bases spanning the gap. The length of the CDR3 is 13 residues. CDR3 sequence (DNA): TGTGCCAGCAGCCCCGGAGTGGGCTACGAGCAGTACTTC. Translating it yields CASSPGVGYEQYF. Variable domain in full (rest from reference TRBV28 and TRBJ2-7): DVKVTQSSRYLVKRTGEKVFLECVQDMDHENMFWYRQDPGLGLRLIYFSYDVKMKEKGDIPEGYSVSREKKERFSLILESASTNQTSMYLCASSPGVGYEQYFGPGTRLTVT.

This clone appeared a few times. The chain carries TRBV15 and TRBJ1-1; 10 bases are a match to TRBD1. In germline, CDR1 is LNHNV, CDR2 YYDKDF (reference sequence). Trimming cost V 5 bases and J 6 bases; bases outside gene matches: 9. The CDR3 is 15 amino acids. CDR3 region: CATSRIGQGGAEAFF. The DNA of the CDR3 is TGTGCCACCAGCCGTATTGGACAGGGGGGAGCTGAAGCTTTCTTT.